This T cell receptor (beta chain) was retrieved from a study of cytomegalovirus exposure and HLA in healthy donors. Study-wide findings and caveats: Clonal expansion, a later analysis showed, was greater in HLA-associated TCR beta chains than in equally common others.

Germline CDR1 reads MNHNS; CDR2 reads SASEGT. The CDR3 has 12 residues. The PCR made use of 60 Vbeta and 13 Jbeta primers. Only in-frame clones appear in the TCRdb table, and some are missing; sequencing was by immunoSEQ multiplex PCR. Here the sample spans roughly 140,000 clones, 70% to 85% being singletons. This clone was seen only a few times. The antigen is not known. The sequencing sample was made of PBMCs. This TCR came from a male donor in good health and CMV-seronegative. V gene TRBV6-1 combines with J gene TRBJ2-5, with 10 bases aligning to TRBD1. The J call may be incorrect, as the DNA end agrees better with TRBJ2-7. The CDR3 protein is CASKDRGYEQYF. CDR3 sequence (DNA): TGTGCCAGCAAGGACAGGGGGTACGAGCAGTACTTC.